The 21 T cell receptor beta chains reported below all come from one sample, sequenced in a study of blood T cell repertoires in COVID-19. TCRdb keeps only in-frame clones here, not all; method: immunoSEQ multiplex PCR. The sample holds under 200,000 clones, around 82% seen once. Sequencing input: peripheral blood. The receptors here all came from a human donor with acute or convalescent COVID-19. The donor label of this sample is uncertain.

This chain links TRBV7-6 with TRBJ1-4; TRBD1 might be the D (6 bases). Trimming left V 5 bases short and J 4 bases short, with 23 bases between. The CDR3 is made up of 18 amino acids. Germline lookup yields CDR1 SGHVS and CDR2 FNYEAQ. Here the CDR3 DNA reads TGTGCCAGCAGCCCCCGGTACAGGGAGGGGGGGCTTAATGAAAAACTGTTTTTT. Translation: CASSPRYREGGLNEKLFF.

The chain has TRBV6-6 and TRBJ1-1; tentatively, D is TRBD1 (5 bases). The CDR3 spans 15 residues. Germline V gene data show CDR1 as MNHNY and CDR2 as SVGAGI (reference sequence). Trimming removed 0 bases at V and 5 bases at J, with 13 bases between. CDR3 loop: CASSYSRGGSTEAFF. CDR3 sequence (DNA): TGTGCCAGCAGTTACTCGCGGGGGGGAAGTACTGAAGCTTTCTTT.

This clone was found once. The chain is built from TRBV29-1 and TRBJ2-1, with D possibly matching TRBD1 (6 bases). V was cut by 1 base and J by 7 bases, with 8 bases left in between. This CDR3 region has 12 residues. Looked up from germline, CDR1 is SQVTM and CDR2 is ANQGSEA. CDR3 region: CSVEGQGNEQFF. The CDR3 DNA follows: TGCAGCGTTGAAGGTCAGGGGAATGAGCAGTTCTTC.

This chain uses TRBV5-1 with TRBJ2-5, with D possibly being TRBD2 (6 bases). Germline V CDR1 and CDR2: SGHRS, YFSETQ. The V end lost 6 bases, the J end lost 1 base, and 13 bases lay between the germline ends. The CDR3 has 14 residues. This chain's CDR3 is CASTAGGSQETQYF. CDR3 bases: TGCGCCAGCACTGCTGGGGGGTCCCAAGAGACCCAGTACTTC.

This chain links TRBV3-1 (or the pseudogene TRBV3-2) with TRBJ2-7; 14 bases are a match to TRBD2. This CDR3 spans 16 amino acids. Losses at the gene ends were 0 bases for V and 6 bases for J; bases not matched to a gene: 4. Germline V gives CDR1 LGHDT, CDR2 YNNKEL (reference sequence). The CDR3 spells CASSQEGTSGRPEQYF. CDR3 coding DNA: TGTGCCAGCAGCCAAGAAGGGACTAGCGGGAGACCCGAGCAGTACTTC.

The chain employs TRBV3-1 (or the pseudogene TRBV3-2) and TRBJ2-3, with 9 positions matching TRBD2. The CDR3 covers 16 residues. Germline V gene data show CDR1 as LGHDT and CDR2 as YNNKEL (reference sequence). V lost 3 bases, J lost 2 bases, and 6 bases stayed unmatched. In nucleotides, the CDR3 is TGTGCCAGCAGCCAGCGGGGGGGCCGGAACACAGATACGCAGTATTTT. This encodes CASSQRGGRNTDTQYF.

The V call is TRBV12-5, the J call TRBJ1-2, with TRBD1 matching 11 bases. This CDR3 has 14 residues. Germline V gives CDR1 LGHNT, CDR2 FRNRAP. V dropped 1 base and J dropped 6; count of bases not matched to a gene: 1. The CDR3 nucleotides are TGTGCTAGTGGTTTGGGGGACAGGGGGAATGGCTACACCTTC. The encoded protein is CASGLGDRGNGYTF.

The chain has TRBV19 and TRBJ2-1; D is unresolved. Trimming took off 5 bases at V and 8 bases at J, with 13 bases between the two ends. CDR3 length: 13 amino acids. Germline V gives CDR1 LNHDA, CDR2 SQIVND (reference sequence). Here the CDR3 reads CASSLARYDEQFF. The CDR3 DNA is TGTGCCAGTAGTCTCGCTCGGTACGATGAGCAGTTCTTC.

V gene TRBV5-1 combines with J gene TRBJ1-1, with 10 positions matching TRBD1. The CDR3 extends over 14 amino acids. The J segment lost 5 bases and the V segment lost 9 bases, leaving 10 bases of the junction unmatched. Looked up from germline, CDR1 is SGHRS and CDR2 is YFSETQ. DNA of the CDR3: TGCGCCACCCGACAGGGGGCCGTCACGACTGAAGCTTTCTTT. It encodes CATRQGAVTTEAFF.

This clone was found once. This sequence joins TRBV6-5 and TRBJ1-5, with no clear D. Germline assignment: CDR1 MNHEY and CDR2 SVGAGI. The germline V and J ends were trimmed by 5 bases and 1 base, with 9 bases remaining between them. CDR3 length equals 14 residues. The chain's CDR3 is CASSNGASNQPQHF. The CDR3 coding sequence is TGTGCCAGCAGTAACGGTGCGAGCAATCAGCCCCAGCATTTT.

This chain joins TRBV10-3 and TRBJ2-1; possibly TRBD2 for D (6 bases). This CDR3 region has 13 residues. CDR1 and CDR2 (germline): ENHRY, SYGVKD. Deletions cut 2 bases from V and 7 bases from J, with 9 bases between. The DNA of the CDR3 is TGTGCCATCAGTGAGAGCGGGCGGAATGAGCAGTTCTTC. Translated, it gives CAISESGRNEQFF.

V is TRBV7-9 and J is TRBJ2-7, with D possibly TRBD2 on 5 matching bases. The CDR3 has 14 residues. Germline CDR1 is SEHNR and CDR2 is FQNEAQ (reference sequence). V was trimmed by 5 bases and J by 3 bases, leaving 14 bases between them. The CDR3 nucleotides are TGTGCCAGCAGCCCTAATTTAGCGCACTACGAGCAGTACTTC. Amino acid sequence: CASSPNLAHYEQYF.

The rearrangement uses TRBV21-1 and TRBJ1-6. TRBV21-1 is listed as a pseudogene. The CDR3 length is 15 residues. The CDR3 region is CASSIGDFHDSPLHF. The CDR3 coding sequence is TGTGCCAGCAGCATCGGGGATTTTCATGATTCACCCCTCCACTTT.

CDR3 sequence (DNA): TGTGCCAGCAGGGCTAGCGGGACAGATACGCAGTATTTT. It yields the protein CASRASGTDTQYF. V gene TRBV6-5 combines with J gene TRBJ2-3; TRBD2 agrees at 8 bases. This CDR3 has 13 residues. The ends lost 6 bases at V and 3 bases at J; junction bases unmatched: 2. The germline gives CDR1 MNHEY, CDR2 SVGAGI.

This clone has only a few counts. V usage is TRBV6-5 and J usage is TRBJ2-2, with a possible D match to TRBD2 (7 bases). Trimming took 8 bases from V and 5 from J, leaving 12 bases between them. This CDR3 has 13 residues. The germline V gene encodes CDR1 MNHEY and CDR2 SVGAGI. The CDR3 region is CASGGARTGELFF. DNA for the CDR3: TGTGCCAGCGGGGGGGCGAGAACCGGGGAGCTGTTTTTT.

This clone occurred once. The genes are TRBV5-1 and TRBJ2-3; 14 positions match TRBD2. The CDR3 contains 17 residues. Trimming cost V 7 bases and J 2 bases; bases outside gene matches: 9. CDR1 is SGHRS and CDR2 is YFSETQ in the germline V gene. As DNA, the CDR3 is TGCGCCAGCCACTCGGGACTAGCGGGGGACTACACAGATACGCAGTATTTT. It yields the protein CASHSGLAGDYTDTQYF.

The rearrangement links TRBV2 to TRBJ2-1; 9 bases agree with TRBD2. Germline V gene sequence: CDR1 SNHLY, CDR2 FYNNEI. The CDR3 is made up of 16 amino acids. V lost 8 bases and J lost 2; bases outside the gene matches: 10. The CDR3 here is CASREWSGRTYNEQFF. The DNA for the CDR3 is TGTGCCAGCCGGGAATGGAGCGGGAGGACCTACAATGAGCAGTTCTTC.

In its sample, this clone was seen once. This sequence joins TRBV9 and TRBJ1-1; 9 nucleotides agree with TRBD1. The CDR3 consists of 16 residues. Germline CDR1 SGDLS, CDR2 YYNGEE. V shed 0 bases and J 4 bases; nucleotides not matched to a gene: 7. CDR3 loop: CASSVGTGVPGTEAFF. The CDR3 DNA reads as TGTGCCAGCAGCGTAGGGACAGGGGTTCCGGGCACTGAAGCTTTCTTT.

This clone appeared a few times. The gene calls are TRBV7-8 and TRBJ2-7, with a weak D call TRBD1 (6 bases). The CDR3 runs to 15 residues. V lost 6 bases to trimming and J lost 2 bases, with 17 bases between them. Germline V lookup: CDR1 SGHVS, CDR2 FQNEAQ. The CDR3 loop reads CASSPLQGPAYEQYF. The CDR3 DNA reads TGTGCCAGCAGTCCTCTACAGGGCCCAGCCTACGAGCAGTACTTC.

V and J are TRBV2 and TRBJ1-4, with 7 bases fitting TRBD1. CDR3 length equals 15 residues. CDR1 and CDR2 (germline): SNHLY, FYNNEI. V shed 1 base and J 8 bases; nucleotides not matched to a gene: 7. The chain's CDR3 is CASSEVRQGGEKLFF. The CDR3 DNA sequence: TGTGCCAGCAGTGAAGTAAGACAGGGTGGCGAAAAACTGTTTTTT.

The chain recombines TRBV28 with TRBJ1-2, with a possible D match to TRBD1 (5 bases). The CDR3 contains 14 residues. Looked up from germline, CDR1 is MDHEN and CDR2 is SYDVKM. Between the trimmed V and J ends, which lost 3 bases and 6 bases, there was a span of 14 bases. The CDR3 sequence: CASSLGYRFHGYTF. CDR3 bases: TGTGCCAGCAGTTTGGGATACAGGTTTCATGGCTACACCTTC.